The 3 T cell receptor beta chains reported below all come from one sample, sequenced in a study of blood T cell repertoires in COVID-19. The assay was immunoSEQ multiplex PCR, and TCRdb's table has in-frame clones only and misses some. The sample holds tens of thousands of clones, under 95% seen once. The sequenced sample was peripheral blood. These receptors came from a human donor in a cohort sampled during active COVID-19.

This chain links TRBV13 with TRBJ2-6; D might be TRBD1 (6 bases). The germline V gene has CDR1 PRHDT and CDR2 FYEKMQ (reference sequence). V was cut by 6 bases and J by 0 bases, with 15 bases left in between. The CDR3 is made up of 17 amino acids. The CDR3 DNA reads TGTGCCAGCAGGGGGGCGGGTCAGCTCTCTGGGGCCAACGTCCTGACTTTC. It codes for CASRGAGQLSGANVLTF.

The chain combines TRBV7-2 with TRBJ2-1; TRBD2 aligns across 8 bases. Per the germline V gene, CDR1 is SGHTA and CDR2 is FQGNSA. CDR3 length equals 17 residues. With 1 base clipped from V and 5 bases from J, the junction kept 10 bases outside the gene matches. The CDR3 region is CASSLGKRGRINNEQFF. CDR3 coding DNA: TGTGCCAGCAGCTTAGGTAAGCGGGGGAGAATAAACAATGAGCAGTTCTTC.

The table lists this clone with a count of one. The gene calls are TRBV5-6 and TRBJ1-4; D ambiguous. The CDR3 totals 15 residues. Germline loops: CDR1 SGHDT, CDR2 YYEEEE. V lost 4 bases, J lost 6 bases, and 16 bases lay in between. CDR3 loop: CASSLGIREDEKLFF. As DNA, the CDR3 is TGTGCCAGCAGCCTCGGAATTCGAGAGGATGAAAAACTGTTTTTT.